Below are 18 T cell receptor beta chains sequenced from a single sample in a study of blood T cell repertoires in COVID-19 (dated by TCRdb to 2018 to 2020). Receptor libraries were prepared by the immunoSEQ multiplex PCR assay. TCRdb took over this immuneACCESS table, retaining in-frame rearrangements with V and J assigned. Such tables are incomplete; in checked studies, under half of the missing clones stem from an unresolved V gene, and the remainder is unexplained. Within this sample are some 220,000 clones, with 85% of them counted one time only. The top ten hold about 2.4% of the sample. Sequencing was performed on peripheral blood. The receptors were gathered from a woman aged 70-85 years with COVID-19, enrolled during active disease.

This clone has just a few counts. This chain joins TRBV5-8 and TRBJ1-4, with unresolved D. The germline CDR1 and CDR2 sequences are SGHTS and YDEGEE. This CDR3 has 14 residues. V was shortened by 2 bases and J by 4 bases, with 9 bases between the two germline ends. The CDR3 region has the DNA TGTGCCAGCAGCTTACCGGGTAATAATGAAAAACTGTTTTTT. It yields the protein CASSLPGNNEKLFF.

The DNA of the CDR3 is TGTGCCAGCAGCTTAAGATCATCTAGCGGGCACCCGCAGGGCGAGCAGTACTTC. It is translated as CASSLRSSSGHPQGEQYF. The V gene is TRBV7-2, the J gene TRBJ2-7; 8 positions match TRBD2. The CDR3 spans 18 residues. CDR1 is SGHTA, CDR2 FQGNSA, per germline. After removal of 2 bases from V and 6 bases from J, the junction contained 18 bases not matched to a gene.

Only one count was recorded for this clone. The chain links TRBV18 to TRBJ1-4; D is possibly TRBD1 (5 bases). Germline V gene sequence: CDR1 KGHSH, CDR2 LQKENI. Trimming took off 3 bases at V and 4 bases at J, with 21 bases between the two ends. The CDR3 has 18 amino acids. This CDR3 is CASSPRQKESPYNEKLFF. The CDR3 DNA follows: TGTGCCAGCTCACCCCGACAGAAGGAGTCCCCTTATAATGAAAAACTGTTTTTT.

This clone was counted once. This chain uses TRBV11-3 with TRBJ2-1, with 13 positions matching TRBD2. The junction had 5 bases not matched to a gene; V was cut back by 0 bases and J by 9 bases. Germline loops: CDR1 SGHNT, CDR2 YENEEA. The CDR3 sequence is 16 residues long. The CDR3 bases are TGTGCCAGCAGCTTAGAAGGACTAGCGGGAGAGAGTGAGCAGTTCTTC. It translates to CASSLEGLAGESEQFF.

The chain carries TRBV7-3 and TRBJ2-2, with TRBD2 as a possible D gene (5 bases). The CDR3 is made up of 15 amino acids. Germline V lookup: CDR1 SGHTA, CDR2 FQGTGA. V was shortened by 5 bases and J by 5 bases, with 15 bases between the two germline ends. Here the CDR3 DNA reads TGTGCCAGCAGCATTCTGGGCGAGGGTACCGGGGAGCTGTTTTTT. Translating it yields CASSILGEGTGELFF.

Only a few counts were recorded for this clone. This chain connects TRBV4-2 to TRBJ1-4, with D possibly matching TRBD1 (5 bases). V was trimmed by 2 bases and J by 6 bases, leaving 22 bases between them. Germline V gene sequence: CDR1 LGHNA, CDR2 YNFKEQ. The CDR3 spans 18 residues. The CDR3 DNA reads as TGTGCCAGCAGCCAAAGTGGGATCAGGGCAGGGTGGGATGAAAAACTGTTTTTT. Translation gives CASSQSGIRAGWDEKLFF.

In nucleotides, the CDR3 is TGTGCCTGGAGTCTCCGGACAGGGGGTCAGCCCCAGCATTTT. Residues: CAWSLRTGGQPQHF. This chain connects TRBV30 to TRBJ1-5, with 10 nucleotides matching TRBD1. V lost 2 bases, J lost 6 bases, and 4 bases stayed unmatched. Germline lookup yields CDR1 GTSNPN and CDR2 SVGIG (reference sequence). This CDR3 region has 14 residues.

CDR3 region: CSVGGGPYEQYF. The DNA of the CDR3 is TGCAGCGTTGGGGGGGGCCCCTACGAGCAGTACTTC. The rearrangement uses TRBV29-1 and TRBJ2-7, with D possibly TRBD2 on 7 matching bases. The V end lost 4 bases, the J end lost 2 bases, and 9 bases lay between the germline ends. Germline CDR1 and CDR2: SQVTM and ANQGSEA. The CDR3 is made up of 12 amino acids.

The V gene is TRBV4-2, the J gene TRBJ1-1; 9 bases agree with TRBD1. Per germline, CDR1 LGHNA and CDR2 YNFKEQ. V lost 1 base and J lost 7; bases outside the gene matches: 7. CDR3 length: 15 amino acids. The CDR3 DNA follows: TGTGCCAGCAGCCAAGCCCCAACAGGGGGCAGTGAAGCTTTCTTT. Translated, it gives CASSQAPTGGSEAFF.

The V gene is TRBV5-1, the J gene TRBJ2-3; unclear D gene. The germline V gene has CDR1 SGHRS and CDR2 YFSETQ. The CDR3 runs to 15 residues. V lost 0 bases, J lost 2 bases, and 10 bases lay in between. The CDR3 region has the DNA TGCGCCAGCAGCTTGGGGGTGCAGGTCACAGATACGCAGTATTTT. Encoded protein: CASSLGVQVTDTQYF.

This sequence joins TRBV19 and TRBJ1-1; D might be TRBD1 (6 bases). Trimming pared 5 bases from V and 1 base from J, leaving 17 bases between. The CDR3 loop spans 16 amino acids. Germline CDR1 and CDR2: LNHDA and SQIVND (reference sequence). The CDR3 is CASSARQVGTNTEAFF. DNA for the CDR3: TGTGCCAGTAGTGCGAGACAGGTAGGGACGAACACTGAAGCTTTCTTT.

About this clone: In the same sample, other DNA sequences code for this CDR3. The J gene is TRBJ2-3, the V gene TRBV4-3; D might be TRBD1 (5 bases). CDR3 length: 15 residues. The V end was cut by 0 bases, the J end by 1 base, with 8 bases between. CDR1 LGHNA and CDR2 YSLEER come from the germline V gene. The CDR3: CASSQEGRGTDTQYF. The CDR3, as DNA: TGCGCCAGCAGCCAAGAAGGCAGGGGCACAGATACGCAGTATTTT.

The rearrangement links TRBV3-1 (or the pseudogene TRBV3-2) to TRBJ1-2; a possible D gene is TRBD1 (5 bases). Per the germline V gene, CDR1 is LGHDT and CDR2 is YNNKEL (reference sequence). CDR3 size: 17 residues. V was clipped by 0 bases and J by 4 bases, with 18 bases between them. In nucleotides, the CDR3 is TGTGCCAGCAGCCAAGAAGGAAGGGGTACCCTCGGCTATGGCTACACCTTC. This translates into CASSQEGRGTLGYGYTF.

The genes are TRBV3-1 (or the pseudogene TRBV3-2) and TRBJ1-1; TRBD1 matches at 11 bases. Trimming removed 4 bases from V and 11 bases from J; junction bases left unmatched: 3. Looked up from germline, CDR1 is LGHDT and CDR2 is YNNKEL (reference sequence). This CDR3 contains 12 residues. Written as DNA, the CDR3 is TGTGCCAGCAGCCCTGGACAGGGGGCCGCTTTCTTT. Translated, it gives CASSPGQGAAFF.

This clone was seen a single time. The chain carries TRBV6-2 or TRBV6-3 and TRBJ2-7; perhaps TRBD2 as D (6 bases). In germline, CDR1 is MNHEY, CDR2 SVGEGT. V lost 5 bases to trimming and J lost 1 base, with 12 bases between them. The CDR3 length is 14 residues. CDR3 sequence reads: CASSGPSVSYEQYF. The CDR3 region has the DNA TGTGCCAGCAGTGGGCCTAGCGTGTCCTACGAGCAGTACTTC.

This rearrangement joins TRBV7-9 to TRBJ2-1; 11 positions agree with TRBD2. The CDR3 covers 19 residues. Trimming took 5 bases from V and 5 from J; bases not matched to a gene: 17. Looked up from germline, CDR1 is SEHNR and CDR2 is FQNEAQ (reference sequence). CDR3 in amino acids: CASSHLTSGTFTRNNEQFF. CDR3 sequence (DNA): TGTGCCAGCAGCCACTTGACTAGCGGGACCTTTACCCGCAACAATGAGCAGTTCTTC.

The chain uses TRBV19 and TRBJ1-1; 9 positions match TRBD1. This CDR3 is built from 14 residues. Per the germline V gene, CDR1 is LNHDA and CDR2 is SQIVND (reference sequence). V was clipped by 7 bases and J by 1 base; unmatched bases: 4. The CDR3 loop is CASTSGQGNTEAFF. CDR3 in DNA: TGTGCCAGTACCTCGGGACAGGGGAACACTGAAGCTTTCTTT.

This chain joins TRBV7-2 and TRBJ1-5, with D perhaps TRBD1 (5 bases). Germline CDR1 reads SGHTA; CDR2 reads FQGNSA. V dropped 5 bases and J dropped 3 bases, with 14 bases sitting between them. The length of the CDR3 is 15 residues. The CDR3, as DNA: TGTGCCAGCAGCGGTGGGGGGGGGTTCAATCAGCCCCAGCATTTT. Translating gives CASSGGGGFNQPQHF.